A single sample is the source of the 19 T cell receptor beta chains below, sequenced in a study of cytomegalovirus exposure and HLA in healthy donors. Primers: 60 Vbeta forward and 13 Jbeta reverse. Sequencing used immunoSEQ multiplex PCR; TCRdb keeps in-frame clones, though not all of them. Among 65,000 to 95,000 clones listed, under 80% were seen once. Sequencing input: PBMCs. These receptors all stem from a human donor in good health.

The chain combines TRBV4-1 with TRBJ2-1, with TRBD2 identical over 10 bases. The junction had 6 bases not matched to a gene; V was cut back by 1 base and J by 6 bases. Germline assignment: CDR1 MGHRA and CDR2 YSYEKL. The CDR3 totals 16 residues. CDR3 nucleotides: TGCGCCAGCAGCCAAGGAAGCGGGGGGGCTCCCAATGAGCAGTTCTTC. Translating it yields CASSQGSGGAPNEQFF.

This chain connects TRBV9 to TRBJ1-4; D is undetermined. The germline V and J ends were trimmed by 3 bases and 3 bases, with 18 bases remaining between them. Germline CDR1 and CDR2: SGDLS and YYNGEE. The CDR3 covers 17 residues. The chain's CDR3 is CASSGGESGKANEKLFF. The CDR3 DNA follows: TGTGCCAGCAGCGGTGGGGAGAGTGGGAAGGCTAATGAAAAACTGTTTTTT. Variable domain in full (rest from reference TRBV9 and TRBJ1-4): DSGVTQTPKHLITATGQRVTLRCSPRSGDLSVYWYQQSLDQGLQFLIQYYNGEERAKGNILERFSAQQFPDLHSELNLSSLELGDSALYFCASSGGESGKANEKLFFGSGTQLSVL.

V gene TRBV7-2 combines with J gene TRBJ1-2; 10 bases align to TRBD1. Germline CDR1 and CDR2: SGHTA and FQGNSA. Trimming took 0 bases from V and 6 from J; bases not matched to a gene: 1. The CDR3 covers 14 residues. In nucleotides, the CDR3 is TGTGCCAGCAGCTTAGCCGGGACAGGGGATGGCTACACCTTC. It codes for CASSLAGTGDGYTF.

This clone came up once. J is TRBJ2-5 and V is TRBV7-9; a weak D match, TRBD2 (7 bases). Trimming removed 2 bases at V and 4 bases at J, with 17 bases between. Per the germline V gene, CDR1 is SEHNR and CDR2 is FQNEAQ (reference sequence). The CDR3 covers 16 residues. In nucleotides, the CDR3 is TGTGCCAGCAGCTTATTGGCGGGGGCCCTTAGAGAGACCCAGTACTTC. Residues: CASSLLAGALRETQYF. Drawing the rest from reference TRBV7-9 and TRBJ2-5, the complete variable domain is DTGVSQNPRHKITKRGQNVTFRCDPISEHNRLYWYRQTLGQGPEFLTYFQNEAQLEKSRLLSDRFSAERPKGSFSTLEIQRTEQGDSAMYLCASSLLAGALRETQYFGPGTRLLVL.

The CDR3 sequence: CASSFFDRERTGELFF. The CDR3 DNA sequence: TGTGCCAGCAGTTTCTTCGACAGGGAGAGAACCGGGGAGCTGTTTTTT. The rearrangement uses TRBV27 and TRBJ2-2; 7 bases map to TRBD1. V dropped 3 bases and J dropped 5; count of bases not matched to a gene: 9. The CDR3 consists of 16 residues. Germline CDR1 and CDR2: MNHEY and SMNVEV (reference sequence).

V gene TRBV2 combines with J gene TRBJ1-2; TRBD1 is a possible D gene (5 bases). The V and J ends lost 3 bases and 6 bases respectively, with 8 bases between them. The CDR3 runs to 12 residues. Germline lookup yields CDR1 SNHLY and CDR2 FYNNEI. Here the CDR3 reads CASSETVNGYTF. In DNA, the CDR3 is TGTGCCAGCAGTGAGACAGTTAATGGCTACACCTTC.

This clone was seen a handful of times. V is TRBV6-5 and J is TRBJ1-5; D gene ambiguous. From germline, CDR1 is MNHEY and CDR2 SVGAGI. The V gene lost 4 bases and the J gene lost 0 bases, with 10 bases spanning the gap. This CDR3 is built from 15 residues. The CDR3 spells CASSSDTNSNQPQHF. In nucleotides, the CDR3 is TGTGCCAGCAGTTCAGACACAAATAGCAATCAGCCCCAGCATTTT.

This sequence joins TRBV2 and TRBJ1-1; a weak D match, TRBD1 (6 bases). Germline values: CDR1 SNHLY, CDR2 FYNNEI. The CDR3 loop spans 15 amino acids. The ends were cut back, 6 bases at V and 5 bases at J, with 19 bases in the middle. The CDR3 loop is CASSLDLRGGTEAFF. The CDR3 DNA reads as TGTGCCAGCAGCCTGGACTTAAGGGGGGGTACTGAAGCTTTCTTT.

The CDR3 is CASSIPGQGTAQFF. DNA of the CDR3: TGTGCCAGTAGTATTCCGGGACAGGGCACGGCGCAGTTCTTC. V usage is TRBV19 and J usage is TRBJ2-1; the match to TRBD1 covers 9 bases. The V and J ends lost 3 bases and 12 bases, in that order; junction bases with no gene match: 9. The CDR3 loop spans 14 amino acids. CDR1 is LNHDA and CDR2 is SQIVND in the germline V gene (reference sequence).

CDR3 protein: CASSPLPQGGNTYEQYF. CDR3 nucleotides: TGTGCCAGCAGCCCACTCCCACAGGGGGGGAACACCTACGAGCAGTACTTC. This chain uses TRBV7-6 with TRBJ2-7; perhaps TRBD1 as D (8 bases). Germline V gene sequence: CDR1 SGHVS, CDR2 FNYEAQ. Trimming left V 5 bases short and J 2 bases short, with 22 bases between. The CDR3 spans 17 residues.

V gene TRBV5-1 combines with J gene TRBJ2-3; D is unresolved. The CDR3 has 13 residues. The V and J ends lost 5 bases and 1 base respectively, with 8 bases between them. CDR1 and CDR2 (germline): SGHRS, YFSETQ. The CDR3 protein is CASSSQGTDTQYF. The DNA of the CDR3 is TGCGCCAGCAGTTCCCAGGGCACAGATACGCAGTATTTT.

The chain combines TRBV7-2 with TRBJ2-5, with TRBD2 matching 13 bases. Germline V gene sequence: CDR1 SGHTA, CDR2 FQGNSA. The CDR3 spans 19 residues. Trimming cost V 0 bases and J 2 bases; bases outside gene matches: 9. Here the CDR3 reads CASSLAPGLAGTSQETQYF. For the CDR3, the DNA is TGTGCCAGCAGCTTAGCTCCGGGACTAGCGGGGACCTCTCAAGAGACCCAGTACTTC. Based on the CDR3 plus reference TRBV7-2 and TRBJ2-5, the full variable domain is GAGVSQSPSNKVTEKGKDVELRCDPISGHTALYWYRQSLGQGLEFLIYFQGNSAPDKSGLPSDRFSAERTGGSVSTLTIQRTQQEDSAVYLCASSLAPGLAGTSQETQYFGPGTRLLVL.

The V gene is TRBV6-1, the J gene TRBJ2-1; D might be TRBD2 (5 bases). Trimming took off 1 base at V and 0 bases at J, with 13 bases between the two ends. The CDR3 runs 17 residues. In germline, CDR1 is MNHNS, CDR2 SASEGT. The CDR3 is CASSEGERLSSYNEQFF. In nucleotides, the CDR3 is TGTGCCAGCAGTGAAGGGGAGAGATTAAGCTCCTACAATGAGCAGTTCTTC.

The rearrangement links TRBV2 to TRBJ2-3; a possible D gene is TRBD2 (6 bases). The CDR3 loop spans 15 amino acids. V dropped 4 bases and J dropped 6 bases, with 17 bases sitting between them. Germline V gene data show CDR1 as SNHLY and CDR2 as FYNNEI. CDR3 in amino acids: CASSVEIAAFDTQYF. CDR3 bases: TGTGCCAGCAGTGTTGAAATAGCGGCTTTTGATACGCAGTATTTT.

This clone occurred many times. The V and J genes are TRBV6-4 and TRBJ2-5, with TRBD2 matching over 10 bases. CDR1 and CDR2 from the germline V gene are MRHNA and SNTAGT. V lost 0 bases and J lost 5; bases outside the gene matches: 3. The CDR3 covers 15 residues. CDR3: CASSDSAGGPETQYF. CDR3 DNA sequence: TGTGCCAGCAGTGACTCAGCGGGGGGGCCGGAGACCCAGTACTTC.

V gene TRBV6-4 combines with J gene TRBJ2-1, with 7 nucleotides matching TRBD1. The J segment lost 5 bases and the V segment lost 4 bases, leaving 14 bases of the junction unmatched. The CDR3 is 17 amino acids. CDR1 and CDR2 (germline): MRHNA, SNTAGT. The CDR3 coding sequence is TGTGCCAGCAGTGCCGCCGGGACAGCCTTGGGCAACAATGAGCAGTTCTTC. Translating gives CASSAAGTALGNNEQFF.

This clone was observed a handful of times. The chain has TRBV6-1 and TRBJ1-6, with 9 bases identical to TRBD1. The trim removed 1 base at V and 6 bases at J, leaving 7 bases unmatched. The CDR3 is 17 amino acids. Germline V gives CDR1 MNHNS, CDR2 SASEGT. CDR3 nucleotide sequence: TGTGCCAGCAGTGAAGTGTTTGGACAGGGGCGTAATTCACCCCTCCACTTT. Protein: CASSEVFGQGRNSPLHF.

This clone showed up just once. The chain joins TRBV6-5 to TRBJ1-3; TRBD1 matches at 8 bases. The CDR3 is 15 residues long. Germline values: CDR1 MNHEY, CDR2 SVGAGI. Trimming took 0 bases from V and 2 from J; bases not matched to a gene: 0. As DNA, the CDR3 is TGTGCCAGCAGTTACTCGACAGGGGCTGGAAACACCATATATTTT. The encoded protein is CASSYSTGAGNTIYF.

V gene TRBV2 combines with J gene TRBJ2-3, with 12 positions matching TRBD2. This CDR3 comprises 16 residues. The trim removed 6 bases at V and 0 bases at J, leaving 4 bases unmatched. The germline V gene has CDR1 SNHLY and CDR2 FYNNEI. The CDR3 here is CASSRLAGDSTDTQYF. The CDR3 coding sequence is TGTGCCAGCAGCCGACTAGCGGGGGATAGCACAGATACGCAGTATTTT.